This TCR beta chain emerged from a study of a mutant IDH1 vaccine in newly diagnosed glioma. Method: immunoSEQ multiplex PCR; TCRdb's copy keeps in-frame clones and lacks some. This table has some 54,000 clones, around 80% appearing once. The CDR3 covers 12 residues. V lost 2 bases and J lost 2, with 4 bases in between. Per germline, CDR1 SGHDT and CDR2 YYEEEE. Time point indicated: week 35, safety follow-up. Each dose of the vaccine consisted of 300 ug of mutant IDH1 20-mer peptide, with topical imiquimod. As concerns this clone: What it binds is unknown.

This sequence originates from a woman aged 18-29 years with glioma. The V gene is TRBV5-6, the J gene TRBJ1-1; D ambiguous. Sequenced here: PBMCs, sampled from a glioma patient whose treatment included an IDH1 peptide vaccine. For the CDR3, the DNA is TGTGCCAGCAGCTTTTACAACACTGAAGCTTTCTTT. Its protein is CASSFYNTEAFF.